Following are 26 T cell receptor beta chains from one sample sequenced in a study of response to subunit inactivated influenza vaccine. MiXCR was run by TCRdb on the RT-PCR reads, yielding one entry per CDR3 protein. The data hold approximately 530,000 distinct CDR3 sequences, with 7.6% observed a single time. Sequenced here: PBMCs from blood, sampled less than 30 months after vaccination. Source of these receptors: a man in his fifties or sixties who received an inactivated influenza vaccine.

This clonotype has a handful of counts. The chain couples TRBV20-1 to TRBJ1-4, with D maybe TRBD1 (5 bases). Trimming stripped 6 bases from V and 11 bases from J, with 19 bases between. The CDR3 contains 13 residues. Germline assignment: CDR1 DFQATT and CDR2 SNEGSKA (reference sequence). For the CDR3, the DNA is TGCAGTGCGATCCGGGACTTGGGCGGGAAACTGTTTTTT. Translation: CSAIRDLGGKLFF.

This clonotype was seen only a few times. The rearrangement links TRBV28 to TRBJ2-7, with 7 bases that match TRBD2. The V and J ends lost 5 bases and 3 bases, in that order; junction bases with no gene match: 13. The germline V gene has CDR1 MDHEN and CDR2 SYDVKM. The CDR3 is 16 residues long. CDR3 protein: CASSPALGEGLYEQYF. The CDR3 nucleotides read TGTGCCAGCAGTCCCGCCTTAGGGGAGGGCCTCTACGAGCAGTACTTC.

In this sample, this clonotype turned up a few times. The chain is built from TRBV15 and TRBJ2-1; 7 bases are a match to TRBD2. The germline V gene has CDR1 LNHNV and CDR2 YYDKDF (reference sequence). Trimming removed 4 bases from V and 2 bases from J; junction bases left unmatched: 5. The CDR3 is 15 amino acids. CDR3 amino acids: CATSKAGVTYNEQFF. Here the CDR3 DNA reads TGTGCCACCAGCAAGGCGGGAGTAACCTACAATGAGCAGTTCTTC.

This clonotype was seen more than once but under ten times. The chain uses TRBV6-2 or TRBV6-3 and TRBJ1-1, with 7 bases matching TRBD1. Germline-derived CDR1 and CDR2 are MNHEY and SVGEGT. V lost 6 bases to trimming and J lost 5 bases; unmatched junction nucleotides: 6. The CDR3 loop spans 13 amino acids. CDR3 loop: CASRDRSWTEAFF. The CDR3 DNA follows: TGTGCCAGCAGGGACAGGTCTTGGACTGAAGCTTTCTTT.

The rearrangement joins TRBV5-1 to TRBJ2-1; tentatively, D is TRBD2 (5 bases). Germline CDR1 reads SGHRS; CDR2 reads YFSETQ. The CDR3 runs 13 residues. V was shortened by 2 bases and J by 8 bases, with 11 bases between the two germline ends. DNA for the CDR3: TGCGCCAGCAGCTTTGAGGGTTTGGATGAGCAGTTCTTC. Amino acid sequence: CASSFEGLDEQFF.

This clonotype was observed a handful of times. The chain recombines TRBV5-1 with TRBJ2-3; tentatively, D is TRBD1 (5 bases). The CDR3 sequence is 14 residues long. The V gene lost 4 bases and the J gene lost 5 bases, with 14 bases spanning the gap. In germline, CDR1 is SGHRS, CDR2 YFSETQ. The CDR3 DNA reads as TGCGCCAGCAGCCCAGGACATGGAAAAGATACGCAGTATTTT. This sequence encodes CASSPGHGKDTQYF.

The sample holds many counts of this clonotype. This chain joins TRBV6-1 and TRBJ2-5, with TRBD1 identical over 8 bases. Germline CDR1 reads MNHNS; CDR2 reads SASEGT. CDR3 size: 14 residues. Trimming removed 5 bases from V and 2 bases from J; junction bases left unmatched: 4. CDR3 DNA: TGTGCCAGCAGTAAAACAGGGGGTCAAGAGACCCAGTACTTC. Translation gives CASSKTGGQETQYF.

The chain uses TRBV4-1 and TRBJ2-7, with 12 bases that match TRBD2. Unmatched junction bases numbered 4, after V lost 4 bases and J lost 3 bases. The germline gives CDR1 MGHRA, CDR2 YSYEKL. CDR3 length equals 15 residues. In DNA, the CDR3 is TGCGCCAGCAGCCGACCGGGACTAGCGGGCTACGAGCAGTACTTC. Its translation is CASSRPGLAGYEQYF.

V and J are TRBV18 and TRBJ2-7; no reliable D call. The CDR3 is made up of 14 amino acids. Germline V gene sequence: CDR1 KGHSH, CDR2 LQKENI. The V end lost 3 bases, the J end lost 2 bases, and 11 bases lay between the germline ends. The CDR3, as DNA: TGTGCCAGCTCACCGATACAGACTGCCTACGAGCAGTACTTC. Translated: CASSPIQTAYEQYF.

The table lists this clonotype with a few counts. This chain joins TRBV6-2 or TRBV6-3 and TRBJ2-1; D possibly uses TRBD1 or TRBD2 (6 bases each). The germline V gene has CDR1 MNHEY and CDR2 SVGEGT. CDR3 length: 15 amino acids. Trimming took off 4 bases at V and 2 bases at J, with 12 bases between the two ends. CDR3: CASSFGGPTYNEQFF. The CDR3 nucleotides read TGTGCCAGCAGTTTTGGGGGGCCGACCTACAATGAGCAGTTCTTC.

The chain is built from TRBV20-1 and TRBJ2-3; 8 bases are shared with TRBD2. V lost 0 bases to trimming and J lost 4 bases; unmatched junction nucleotides: 6. Germline CDR1 and CDR2: DFQATT and SNEGSKA (reference sequence). The CDR3 length is 15 residues. CDR3 amino acids: CSARDVAGSPDTQYF. The CDR3, as DNA: TGCAGTGCTAGAGATGTAGCGGGATCCCCAGATACGCAGTATTTT.

This clonotype occurred many times. The chain is built from TRBV7-2 and TRBJ2-7; 7 nucleotides match TRBD1. This CDR3 spans 13 amino acids. Germline CDR1 reads SGHTA; CDR2 reads FQGNSA. V shed 5 bases, J shed 5 bases, and the junction held 6 bases outside the gene matches. The CDR3 DNA follows: TGTGCCAGCAGCCAGCAACAGGGGAACGAGCAGTACTTC. Translation: CASSQQQGNEQYF.

The rearrangement links TRBV11-1 to TRBJ2-7, with TRBD2 matching over 10 bases. Trimming took 0 bases from V and 4 from J; bases not matched to a gene: 12. CDR3 length: 18 residues. Germline-derived CDR1 and CDR2 are SGHAT and FQDESV (reference sequence). This CDR3 is CASSLAIGLADLRYEQYF. CDR3 coding DNA: TGTGCCAGCAGCTTAGCGATCGGACTAGCGGACCTTAGGTACGAGCAGTACTTC.

This chain links TRBV6-1 with TRBJ2-2; D not resolved. V was cut by 4 bases and J by 4 bases, with 10 bases left in between. The germline V gene has CDR1 MNHNS and CDR2 SASEGT. The CDR3 loop spans 14 amino acids. The CDR3 DNA is TGTGCCAGCAGTGTGAGCGTTGTCACCGGGGAGCTGTTTTTT. It encodes CASSVSVVTGELFF.

V is TRBV5-4 and J is TRBJ2-7, with 12 bases fitting TRBD2. The CDR3 totals 16 residues. Per germline, CDR1 SGHNT and CDR2 YYREEE (reference sequence). V lost 2 bases to trimming and J lost 3 bases; unmatched junction nucleotides: 6. CDR3 loop: CASSFGLAGNSYEQYF. The CDR3 DNA reads TGTGCCAGCAGCTTCGGACTAGCGGGGAATAGCTACGAGCAGTACTTC.

At least ten counts were recorded for this clonotype. This chain links TRBV10-3 with TRBJ2-1; D is unclear. Between the trimmed V and J ends, which lost 0 bases and 4 bases, there was a span of 4 bases. Germline V gene lookup returns CDR1 ENHRY and CDR2 SYGVKD. This CDR3 has 13 amino acids. CDR3 protein: CAISESNYNEQFF. In DNA form, the CDR3 reads TGTGCCATCAGTGAGTCTAATTACAATGAGCAGTTCTTC.

In its sample, this clonotype was seen many times. V and J are TRBV6-5 and TRBJ2-7; 7 nucleotides line up with TRBD1. Trimming at V came to 5 bases and at J to 0 bases, leaving 4 bases not matched to a gene. CDR3 length: 14 amino acids. Germline V gene sequence: CDR1 MNHEY, CDR2 SVGAGI. In DNA, the CDR3 is TGTGCCAGCAGTATACAGGGGAGCTCCTACGAGCAGTACTTC. Translating gives CASSIQGSSYEQYF.

This clonotype has a handful of counts. The V call is TRBV5-1, the J call TRBJ2-3, with no clear D. Trimming took off 5 bases at V and 2 bases at J, with 12 bases between the two ends. CDR1 and CDR2 (germline): SGHRS, YFSETQ. The length of the CDR3 is 14 residues. CDR3 nucleotides: TGCGCCAGCAGTCCCAGGCGTCTCACAGATACGCAGTATTTT. Protein product: CASSPRRLTDTQYF.

Ten or more counts support this clonotype. The chain uses TRBV18 and TRBJ2-5, with 8 bases identical to TRBD1. Germline assignment: CDR1 KGHSH and CDR2 LQKENI. With V trimmed by 3 bases and J by 9 bases, 9 bases remained unmatched. This CDR3 contains 14 residues. This chain's CDR3 is CASSPPSGQGPQYF. The CDR3 DNA follows: TGTGCCAGCTCACCTCCGAGCGGACAGGGCCCCCAGTACTTC. Together with reference TRBV18 and TRBJ2-5, the CDR3 gives the full variable domain: NAGVMQNPRHLVRRRGQEARLRCSPMKGHSHVYWYRQLPEEGLKFMVYLQKENIIDESGMPKERFSAEFPKEGPSILRIQQVVRGDSAAYFCASSPPSGQGPQYFGPGTRLLVL.

This clonotype was seen repeatedly, ten times or more. This chain joins TRBV4-1 and TRBJ1-3; maybe TRBD1 (6 bases). The V gene lost 1 base and the J gene lost 2 bases, with 9 bases spanning the gap. The CDR3 length is 15 residues. Germline loops: CDR1 MGHRA, CDR2 YSYEKL. CDR3 protein: CASSQVDRPGNTIYF. CDR3 nucleotides: TGCGCCAGCAGCCAAGTAGACAGGCCTGGAAACACCATATATTTT.

This clonotype was seen repeatedly, ten times or more. The chain links TRBV20-1 to TRBJ2-7; D might be TRBD1 (5 bases). Germline V gene lookup returns CDR1 DFQATT and CDR2 SNEGSKA (reference sequence). The CDR3 covers 11 residues. Trimming pared 3 bases from V and 5 bases from J, leaving 8 bases between. CDR3 residues: CSASQGHEQYF. As DNA, the CDR3 is TGCAGTGCTAGCCAGGGCCACGAGCAGTACTTC.

This clonotype was seen ten or more times. The chain combines TRBV14 with TRBJ2-1; the match to TRBD1 covers 7 bases. Germline CDR1 is SGHDN and CDR2 is FVKESK. V was pared by 1 base and J by 9 bases, with 9 bases of the junction left unmatched. CDR3 size: 15 residues. The CDR3 sequence is CASSQGTGQWTEQFF. The CDR3 DNA sequence: TGTGCCAGCAGCCAAGGGACGGGACAGTGGACTGAGCAGTTCTTC.

This clonotype has a count of ten or more. The V and J genes are TRBV6-5 and TRBJ1-5; no definite D call. V lost 0 bases, J lost 7 bases, and 7 bases lay in between. CDR1 is MNHEY and CDR2 is SVGAGI in the germline V gene. This CDR3 has 13 residues. As DNA, the CDR3 is TGTGCCAGCAGTTACTCCAGAGGGCAGCCCCAGCATTTT. Encoded protein: CASSYSRGQPQHF.

The sample holds a few counts of this clonotype. The CDR3 loop is CSANTGGDTEAFF. The CDR3 DNA reads as TGCAGTGCTAATACAGGGGGCGACACTGAAGCTTTCTTT. The chain couples TRBV20-1 to TRBJ1-1, with TRBD1 identical over 9 bases. Germline CDR1 and CDR2: DFQATT and SNEGSKA (reference sequence). V lost 4 bases and J lost 3; bases outside the gene matches: 3. This CDR3 has 13 residues.

Many counts were recorded for this clonotype. The chain employs TRBV28 and TRBJ2-3, with TRBD1 matching 8 bases. V shed 5 bases and J 3 bases; nucleotides not matched to a gene: 4. Germline V gene lookup returns CDR1 MDHEN and CDR2 SYDVKM. The CDR3 consists of 14 residues. The CDR3 DNA sequence: TGTGCCAGCAGTCCGGACAGGGTAACAGATACGCAGTATTTT. This sequence encodes CASSPDRVTDTQYF.

The V and J genes are TRBV12-3 or TRBV12-4 and TRBJ2-5; D tentatively fits TRBD1 or TRBD2 (5 bases each). The CDR3 has 13 residues. V was shortened by 3 bases and J by 5 bases, with 10 bases between the two germline ends. CDR3 in amino acids: CASSFPEGETQYF. DNA for the CDR3: TGTGCCAGCAGTTTTCCCGAGGGGGAGACCCAGTACTTC.